A selection of T cell receptor beta chains follows, all from one sample in a study of T cell repertoires in cytomegalovirus infection. TCRdb passed the reads through MiXCR, listing each CDR3 protein once. This sample has about 180,000 distinct CDR3 sequences, with approximately 17% found just once. Sequenced: CD8+ T cells from PBMCs. The receptors come from a human donor in good health (CMV status not recorded). Some clones in this sample may be carry-over from other donors' samples. Each CDR3 is given with its conserved first and last residue. Each record gives: CDR3 length, J gene, clone size, V gene, D gene, CDR3 DNA, CDR3 protein. A D gene is named only where the DNA matches it firmly. For some rows the clone size is stated as once, few or many, or as a class when expanded; others skip it.

>15|TRBJ1-1|NA|TRBV27|NA
TGTGTCAGCAGTTTAACTTCGACAGGGAACACTGAAGCTTTCTTT
CVSSLTSTGNTEAFF
>15|TRBJ1-1|NA|TRBV7-6|NA
TGTGCCAGCAGCTCACCGGGGGGAGAGAGGACTGAAGCTTTCTTT
CASSSPGGERTEAFF
>17|TRBJ2-7|few|TRBV20-1|TRBD1
TGCAGTGCTAGAGATGGGGTCTCGGGGACAGGGCGCTACGAGCAGTACTTC
CSARDGVSGTGRYEQYF
>15|TRBJ1-1|many|TRBV7-9|TRBD1
TGTGCCAGCAGCTCCGACAGGGTCCTAACCCCTGAAGCTTTCTTT
CASSSDRVLTPEAFF
>14|TRBJ2-1|few|TRBV4-1|NA
TGCGCCAGCAGCCAGTATCGGGGCCTAGATGAGCAGTTCTTC
CASSQYRGLDEQFF
>13|TRBJ2-7|few|TRBV28|NA
TGTGCCAGCAGCCTCGGTAGACACTACGAGCAGTACTTC
CASSLGRHYEQYF
>15|TRBJ2-2|NA|TRBV12-3/TRBV12-4|NA
TGTGCCAGCAGTTCGGAGGGGGCAACCACCGGGGAGCTGTTTTTT
CASSSEGATTGELFF
>17|TRBJ1-3|NA|TRBV20-1|NA
TGCAGTGCTAGGGAGGGTTTGATGACGAGCTCTGGAAACACCATATATTTT
CSAREGLMTSSGNTIYF
>16|TRBJ2-7|NA|TRBV7-2|TRBD2
TGTGCCAGCAGCCGGGAGCTAGCGGGGGGGCGCGGGGAGCAGTACTTC
CASSRELAGGRGEQYF
>16|TRBJ2-3|few|TRBV4-1|TRBD1
TGCGCCAGCAGCCACCCCCGGGACAGCAGCACAGATACGCAGTATTTT
CASSHPRDSSTDTQYF
>14|TRBJ2-7|once|TRBV28|TRBD1
TGTGCCAGCAGTTCAGGGACAGGGAACTACGAGCAGTACTTC
CASSSGTGNYEQYF
>14|TRBJ2-7|few|TRBV7-2|TRBD1
TGTGCCAGCAGCTCGATTGGGGACAGGGACGAGCAGTACTTC
CASSSIGDRDEQYF
>14|TRBJ2-1|NA|TRBV6-2/TRBV6-3|TRBD1
TGTGCCAGCAGCCTACAGGGGGCTGGTAATGAGCAGTTCTTC
CASSLQGAGNEQFF
>15|TRBJ1-2|once|TRBV29-1|NA
TGCAGCGTTGATGTCCCCCCAGGGTTAAACTATGGCTACACCTTC
CSVDVPPGLNYGYTF
>14|TRBJ1-1|NA|TRBV19|NA
TGTGCCAGTAGTGTCCCGGGCCCTAACACTGAAGCTTTCTTT
CASSVPGPNTEAFF
>16|TRBJ2-7|once|TRBV5-1|NA
TGCGCCAGCAGCCCAGGAACAGGGGAGGGCTACTACGAGCAGTACTTC
CASSPGTGEGYYEQYF
>15|TRBJ2-4|NA|TRBV28|TRBD1
TGTGCCAGCAGTTTACTACAGGGGGAGAAAAACATTCAGTACTTC
CASSLLQGEKNIQYF
>16|TRBJ2-3|few|TRBV15|NA
TGTGCCACCAGCAGAGACGGGACGGCGAGCACAGATACGCAGTATTTT
CATSRDGTASTDTQYF
>16|TRBJ2-7|NA|TRBV6-5|TRBD2
TGTGCCAGCAGTTATCAGACTAGCGGGGGGGCTTACGAGCAGTACTTC
CASSYQTSGGAYEQYF
>15|TRBJ2-1|NA|TRBV5-6|NA
TGTGCCAGCAGCTCGCCCACCTCCTCCTACAATGAGCAGTTCTTC
CASSSPTSSYNEQFF
>12|TRBJ1-1|NA|TRBV6-2/TRBV6-3|NA
TGTGCCAGCCGCGGAAGCTACACTGAAGCTTTCTTT
CASRGSYTEAFF
>13|TRBJ2-7|few|TRBV6-5|NA
TGTGCCAGCAGTAGCGGACTCACCTACGAGCAGTACTTC
CASSSGLTYEQYF